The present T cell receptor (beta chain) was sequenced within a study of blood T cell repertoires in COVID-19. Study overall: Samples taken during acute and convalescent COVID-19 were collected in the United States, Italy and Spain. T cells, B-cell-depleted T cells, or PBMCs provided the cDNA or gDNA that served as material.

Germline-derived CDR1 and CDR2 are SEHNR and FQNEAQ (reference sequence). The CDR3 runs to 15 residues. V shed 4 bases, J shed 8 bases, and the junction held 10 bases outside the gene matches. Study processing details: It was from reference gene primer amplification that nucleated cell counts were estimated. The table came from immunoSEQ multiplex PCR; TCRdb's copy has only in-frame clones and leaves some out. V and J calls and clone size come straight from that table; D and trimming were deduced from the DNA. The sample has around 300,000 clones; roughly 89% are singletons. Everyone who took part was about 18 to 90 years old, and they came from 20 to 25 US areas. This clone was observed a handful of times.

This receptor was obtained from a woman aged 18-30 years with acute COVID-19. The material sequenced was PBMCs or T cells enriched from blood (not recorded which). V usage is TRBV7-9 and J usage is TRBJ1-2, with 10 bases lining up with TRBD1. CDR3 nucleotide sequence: TGTGCCAGCAGCTCACCGGGACAGGGGAATAGGGGCTACACCTTC. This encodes CASSSPGQGNRGYTF.